This TCR beta chain was captured in a study of shared clonotypes between healthy human individuals. Study-level background: Serving as donors were a couple of women and a few men, whose ages spanned 18 to 49.

Assay: immunoSEQ multiplex PCR; the TCRdb copy retains only in-frame clones and omits some. The data hold approximately 530,000 clones, with approximately 95% observed a single time. Overall study results and limits: Donor scarcity curtailed the genetic and exposure-history diversity represented herein.

V was pared by 4 bases and J by 0 bases, with 7 bases of the junction left unmatched. Germline V gene data show CDR1 as MGHRA and CDR2 as YSYEKL. CDR3 length: 18 amino acids. For this clone: Its antigen is still unknown.

This sequence joins TRBV4-1 and TRBJ2-7, with TRBD2 matching 15 bases. The source material was naive CD4+ T cells sorted from blood. The subset was: CD45RA+ positively selected. The TCR was taken from a young woman in good health. CDR3 sequence (DNA): TGCGCCAGCAGCCCGGGACTAGCGGGAGGCAAGACCTCCTACGAGCAGTACTTC. Encoded protein: CASSPGLAGGKTSYEQYF.